This T cell receptor beta chain derives from a study of T cells in localized non-small cell lung cancer. Notes on the study in general: Tumor samples were not multi-region, leaving intratumor heterogeneity unexcluded. Among blood samples, higher T cell density accompanied longer overall survival. For the top 100 tumor clones, a median around 61 also appeared in adjacent lung.

Some clones are missing from TCRdb's copy, which holds only in-frame ones; the method was immunoSEQ multiplex PCR. In the table there are around 130,000 clones, more than 70% of which are singletons. Comment on this clone: Its antigen is not identified.

Trimming took 10 bases from V and 1 from J, leaving 7 bases between them. The germline V gene has CDR1 ENHRY and CDR2 SYGVKD. This CDR3 is built from 11 residues. This TCR was recovered from a female donor at least 60 years old with stage I lung adenocarcinoma. Sequenced material: peripheral blood, taken before any cancer treatment. The V and J genes are TRBV10-3 and TRBJ1-1, with unresolved D. In nucleotides, the CDR3 is TGTGCCACCAGACAGAACACTGAAGCTTTCTTT. Amino acids: CATRQNTEAFF.